This TCR beta chain came from a study of identical twins. General study findings and limits: A partial confounding effect on zero-insertion analyses could come from invariant MAIT and iNKT cells. Fewer insertions marked abundant cord blood beta clonotypes; young adult naive trended weakly, memory not at all. With monozygotic twins, out-of-frame TCR alpha sharing exceeded what models estimated.

TCRdb analysed the 5' RACE reads with MiXCR anew, one entry per CDR3 protein. Counted here are under 350,000 distinct CDR3 sequences, roughly 9% occurring once; the ten biggest clones make up approximately 7%. Germline CDR1 reads LGHNA; CDR2 reads YSLEER. CDR3 length equals 15 residues. V lost 1 base to trimming and J lost 3 bases; unmatched junction nucleotides: 3. A few counts support this clonotype. Its cognate antigen is unknown. The same data also contributed to another study, on yellow fever vaccine responses in identical twins.

The origin of this receptor is a woman aged 18 to 35 in good health. The sample comprised CD8+ T cells sorted from blood. The rearrangement joins TRBV4-3 to TRBJ2-3, with 8 bases identical to TRBD2. CDR3 nucleotide sequence: TGCGCCAGCAGCCAAGCGGGAGGGCCGACAGATACGCAGTATTTT. Translation gives CASSQAGGPTDTQYF.